The 4 T cell receptor beta chains presented below share a single source sample, sequenced in a study of PD-L1 blockade in urothelial cancer. This table comes from immunoSEQ multiplex PCR, and its TCRdb copy is limited to in-frame clones, with some not included. This table holds about 74,000 clones, 85% to 90% found once. Time point specified: pretreatment peripheral blood. The specimen comprised PBMCs, sampled around atezolizumab (anti-PD-L1) treatment. Every receptor here comes from a man aged 70-80 years with urothelial cancer.

The V and J genes are TRBV6-5 and TRBJ1-5; the D gene is possibly TRBD1 (6 bases). The CDR3 is 14 amino acids. CDR1 MNHEY and CDR2 SVGAGI come from the germline V gene. V dropped 6 bases and J dropped 8 bases, with 17 bases sitting between them. Here the CDR3 DNA reads TGTGCCAGCAGGCCCCGGGGGGGCATGGAGCCCCAGCATTTT. Its protein product is CASRPRGGMEPQHF.

With respect to this clone: At one boundary the junction diverges from the germline segment, which might be a read error. The genes are TRBV7-2 and TRBJ2-1; 10 nucleotides agree with TRBD2. The CDR3 has 14 amino acids. Germline V gene sequence: CDR1 SGHTA, CDR2 FQGNSA. As DNA, the CDR3 is TGTGCCAGCAGCTTAATAGGTCTAGCGGGAGAGGCGCTCTTC. Its protein product is CASSLIGLAGEALF.

J is TRBJ2-5 and V is TRBV5-1; TRBD2 matches at 15 bases. The CDR3 spans 16 residues. The J segment lost 5 bases and the V segment lost 6 bases, leaving 8 bases of the junction unmatched. Germline assignment: CDR1 SGHRS and CDR2 YFSETQ. CDR3 amino acids: CASTLGLAGGRETQYF. Here the CDR3 DNA reads TGCGCCAGCACCCTGGGACTAGCGGGAGGCCGGGAGACCCAGTACTTC.

In its sample, this clone was seen once. The J gene is TRBJ2-1, the V gene TRBV2, with 11 bases identical to TRBD2. CDR1 is SNHLY and CDR2 is FYNNEI in the germline V gene. Trimming at V came to 3 bases and at J to 4 bases, leaving 2 bases not matched to a gene. This CDR3 has 15 residues. The CDR3 reads CASSDSGRGYNEQFF. The CDR3 DNA reads TGTGCCAGCAGTGATAGCGGGAGGGGTTACAATGAGCAGTTCTTC.